Each of the 18 T cell receptor beta chains below was sequenced from the same sample in a study of blood T cell repertoires in COVID-19. Clones were sequenced by immunoSEQ multiplex PCR, and TCRdb holds only the in-frame ones, with some missing. Of fewer than 350,000 clones in the sample, approximately 90% were seen once. What was sequenced was PBMCs or T cells enriched from blood (not recorded which). The receptor source for this set is a woman in her twenties or thirties with acute COVID-19.

This clone occurred a few times. This chain connects TRBV4-1 to TRBJ1-3; D may be TRBD1 (5 bases). The V end lost 0 bases, the J end lost 0 bases, and 9 bases lay between the germline ends. The CDR3 has 16 residues. Germline lookup yields CDR1 MGHRA and CDR2 YSYEKL. The CDR3 spells CASSQEPGYSGNTIYF. CDR3 bases: TGCGCCAGCAGCCAAGAGCCAGGGTACTCTGGAAACACCATATATTTT.

The chain employs TRBV7-2 and TRBJ2-7; 10 nucleotides line up with TRBD2. Per germline, CDR1 SGHTA and CDR2 FQGNSA. The CDR3 runs 15 residues. The ends lost 1 base at V and 2 bases at J; junction bases unmatched: 2. The CDR3 sequence: CASSLVSGGTYEQYF. CDR3 bases: TGTGCCAGCAGCTTAGTTAGCGGGGGGACCTACGAGCAGTACTTC.

In nucleotides, the CDR3 is TGTGCCAGTAGTATTTTGGACTCGACCACCGGGGAGCTGTTTTTT. It codes for CASSILDSTTGELFF. The chain employs TRBV19 and TRBJ2-2; possible D gene TRBD2, 5 bases. V lost 3 bases, J lost 4 bases, and 12 bases lay in between. The CDR3 extends over 15 amino acids. Germline V gives CDR1 LNHDA, CDR2 SQIVND (reference sequence).

The V and J genes are TRBV7-9 and TRBJ1-1; the match to TRBD1 covers 9 bases. This CDR3 region has 17 residues. Germline V lookup: CDR1 SEHNR, CDR2 FQNEAQ (reference sequence). V gave up 2 bases and J gave up 2 bases; unmatched junction bases: 9. The CDR3 nucleotides read TGTGCCAGCAGCTTAACCTCCGGGACAGGGCTTAACACTGAAGCTTTCTTT. Protein: CASSLTSGTGLNTEAFF.

The chain joins TRBV2 to TRBJ2-1; 9 bases line up with TRBD2. Trimming cost V 5 bases and J 1 base; bases outside gene matches: 3. This CDR3 region has 15 residues. CDR1 is SNHLY and CDR2 is FYNNEI in the germline V gene. The CDR3 DNA reads TGTGCCAGCAGTCCTAGCGGGGCGTCCTACAATGAGCAGTTCTTC. Translated: CASSPSGASYNEQFF.

This chain connects TRBV6-5 to TRBJ2-5; 7 nucleotides line up with TRBD2. With V trimmed by 0 bases and J by 2 bases, 6 bases remained unmatched. Germline loops: CDR1 MNHEY, CDR2 SVGAGI. This CDR3 is 16 amino acids long. The CDR3 sequence is CASSYSTDGGQETQYF. As DNA, the CDR3 is TGTGCCAGCAGTTACTCGACAGACGGGGGGCAAGAGACCCAGTACTTC.

The chain couples TRBV27 to TRBJ2-5; 7 bases are a match to TRBD2. This CDR3 has 19 amino acids. Trimming took 1 base from V and 4 from J; bases not matched to a gene: 18. The germline V gene encodes CDR1 MNHEY and CDR2 SMNVEV (reference sequence). CDR3 DNA: TGTGCCAGCAGTTTATTCCCCCCCCTTGGCGGGAGTTCCGGAGAGACCCAGTACTTC. This codes for CASSLFPPLGGSSGETQYF.

This sequence joins TRBV29-1 and TRBJ1-2; D unclear. The CDR3 has 16 amino acids. Trimming took 0 bases from V and 0 from J, leaving 14 bases between them. The germline gives CDR1 SQVTM, CDR2 ANQGSEA. The CDR3 nucleotides are TGCAGCGTTGAAGACGACAATGGGAGAGCTAACTATGGCTACACCTTC. This translates into CSVEDDNGRANYGYTF.

This clone was seen only once. The rearrangement uses TRBV14 and TRBJ1-2; a possible D gene is TRBD1 (6 bases). The CDR3 runs to 13 residues. Germline V lookup: CDR1 SGHDN, CDR2 FVKESK. V gave up 4 bases and J gave up 4 bases, with 10 bases separating them. In nucleotides, the CDR3 is TGTGCCAGCAGCCCGGGGGGCGGCTATGGCTACACCTTC. This translates into CASSPGGGYGYTF.

This clone was seen a single time. The chain employs TRBV3-1 (or the pseudogene TRBV3-2) and TRBJ2-1; the D gene is possibly TRBD2 (6 bases). The V gene lost 1 base and the J gene lost 8 bases, with 18 bases spanning the gap. The length of the CDR3 is 16 residues. CDR1 and CDR2 (germline): LGHDT, YNNKEL (reference sequence). The CDR3 DNA is TGTGCCAGCAGCCAAGCGGGCGGGACCGGGGTCTATGAGCAGTTCTTC. It specifies CASSQAGGTGVYEQFF.

In its sample, this clone was seen a few times. The chain employs TRBV4-1 and TRBJ2-7; 9 nucleotides align to TRBD2. The CDR3 has 14 amino acids. Germline V CDR1 and CDR2: MGHRA, YSYEKL. V shed 2 bases, J shed 7 bases, and the junction held 6 bases outside the gene matches. The DNA for the CDR3 is TGCGCCAGCAGCCAACTAGCGGGATCACGGGAGCAGTACTTC. Translating gives CASSQLAGSREQYF.

This clone was seen just once. The chain is built from TRBV27 and TRBJ2-5; D is perhaps TRBD2 (8 bases). This CDR3 comprises 15 residues. Germline values: CDR1 MNHEY, CDR2 SMNVEV (reference sequence). The CDR3 sequence is CHGGGPGGRQETQYF. CDR3 nucleotide sequence: TGTCATGGCGGGGGGCCAGGGGGGAGGCAAGAGACCCAGTACTTC.

The V gene is TRBV18, the J gene TRBJ2-5; the match to TRBD1 covers 10 bases. The germline V gene has CDR1 KGHSH and CDR2 LQKENI. This CDR3 spans 15 amino acids. With 6 bases clipped from V and 5 bases from J, the junction kept 9 bases outside the gene matches. CDR3 in amino acids: CASSPSGTGAETQYF. CDR3 DNA: TGTGCCAGCTCCCCTTCCGGGACAGGGGCCGAGACCCAGTACTTC.

The rearrangement uses TRBV10-2 and TRBJ1-2; 7 bases match TRBD1. Germline V lookup: CDR1 WSHSY, CDR2 SAAADI. The CDR3 contains 14 residues. The trim removed 2 bases at V and 6 bases at J, leaving 6 bases unmatched. CDR3 protein: CASSEQQGEDGYTF. In DNA form, the CDR3 reads TGCGCCAGCAGTGAGCAGCAGGGGGAGGATGGCTACACCTTC.

The V gene is TRBV7-9, the J gene TRBJ2-7, with D possibly being TRBD1 (6 bases). The germline V and J ends were trimmed by 5 bases and 2 bases, with 13 bases remaining between them. In germline, CDR1 is SEHNR, CDR2 FQNEAQ (reference sequence). This CDR3 spans 14 amino acids. CDR3 sequence reads: CASSHYGQPYEQYF. The DNA for the CDR3 is TGTGCCAGCAGCCACTACGGACAGCCCTACGAGCAGTACTTC.

This chain uses TRBV6-5 with TRBJ2-1; D unresolved. V lost 8 bases to trimming and J lost 6 bases, with 17 bases between them. The CDR3 length is 14 residues. Per germline, CDR1 MNHEY and CDR2 SVGAGI. The CDR3 DNA sequence: TGTGCCAGCCCTGCTGGCCTGTCTCCCAATGAGCAGTTCTTC. Its translation: CASPAGLSPNEQFF.

Turning to this clone: Other DNA sequences in this specimen translate into the identical CDR3. The chain carries TRBV9 and TRBJ1-3; D remains unclear. This CDR3 is built from 15 residues. The V end was cut by 0 bases, the J end by 1 base, with 8 bases between. The germline V gene encodes CDR1 SGDLS and CDR2 YYNGEE. As DNA, the CDR3 is TGTGCCAGCAGCGTAGAGGCAGGTTCTGGAAACACCATATATTTT. It codes for CASSVEAGSGNTIYF.

The V gene is TRBV19, the J gene TRBJ2-2, with TRBD2 matching over 10 bases. The germline gives CDR1 LNHDA, CDR2 SQIVND (reference sequence). This CDR3 contains 15 residues. J lost 7 bases, V lost 2 bases, and 4 bases had no gene match. The CDR3 DNA reads TGTGCCAGTAGTATAACGCTAGCGGGAGACGGGGAGCTGTTTTTT. This translates into CASSITLAGDGELFF.